These 3 T cell receptor beta chains were all obtained from the same sample, sequenced in a study of T cells in Graves' hyperthyroidism and ophthalmopathy. RNA transcripts were the template for amplifying TCR beta CDR3 regions. The TCR CDR3 was amplified in a first-round RT-PCR using the HTBI primer set. TCRdb redid the calling of the multiplex PCR reads with MiXCR, one entry per CDR3 protein. The sample shows approximately 610,000 distinct CDR3 sequences, 16% of them seen only once. The sequencing sample was made of blood. The receptors here all came from a woman aged 18-29 years with Graves' hyperthyroidism.

This clonotype showed up just a few times. This chain connects TRBV7-9 to TRBJ1-1; 8 nucleotides match TRBD1. The CDR3 loop spans 14 amino acids. Per germline, CDR1 SEHNR and CDR2 FQNEAQ (reference sequence). V shed 5 bases and J 4 bases; nucleotides not matched to a gene: 6. CDR3 in amino acids: CASSPGQGITEAFF. The CDR3 nucleotides are TGTGCCAGCAGCCCCGGACAGGGAATCACTGAAGCTTTCTTT.

V is TRBV6-1 and J is TRBJ1-1; D perhaps matches TRBD1 (5 bases). Germline V gene lookup returns CDR1 MNHNS and CDR2 SASEGT. The CDR3 extends over 12 amino acids. Trimming left V 9 bases short and J 0 bases short, with 8 bases between. The CDR3 protein is CASGHVNTEAFF. As DNA, the CDR3 is TGTGCCAGTGGACACGTGAACACTGAAGCTTTCTTT.

The rearrangement joins TRBV3-1 to TRBJ2-3; TRBD2 aligns across 8 bases. J gave up 2 bases and V 0 bases, and 10 bases lay outside the gene matches. Germline values: CDR1 LGHDT, CDR2 YNNKEL (reference sequence). This CDR3 is 18 amino acids long. CDR3 nucleotide sequence: TGTGCCAGCAGCCAAGAAGGGGTAGCGGGAACCTACACAGATACGCAGTATTTT. Residues: CASSQEGVAGTYTDTQYF.